This is a list of T cell receptor beta chains from one sample in a study of Ad26.COV2.S vaccination and SARS-CoV-2 variants. The repertoire was sequenced with immunoSEQ multiplex PCR; TCRdb's copy has only in-frame clones and lacks some. The table records about 400,000 clones, about 90% of them present only once. This material consisted of peripheral blood, taken in a trial of Ad26.COV2.S vaccine versus placebo. These receptors all stem from a person between 18 and 60 years old who received the Ad26.COV2.S COVID-19 vaccine or a placebo. Each CDR3 is given with its conserved first and last residue.

j_call v_call cdr3_aa
TRBJ2-3 TRBV5-1 CASSPDRGKSTDTQYF
TRBJ1-3 TRBV3-1/TRBV3-2 CASRDRGERNTIYF
TRBJ2-3 TRBV7-9 CASSMTTDTQYF
TRBJ2-7 TRBV6-6 CASSYAGPSSYEQYF
TRBJ2-1 TRBV18 CASSPLGRPSSYNEQFF
TRBJ2-7 TRBV19 CASSIGPGTYEQYF
TRBJ2-7 TRBV6-2/TRBV6-3 CASSYLAYEQYF
TRBJ2-2 TRBV10-2 CASSPPTGELFF
TRBJ2-3 TRBV5-4 CASMLRQGTDTQYF
TRBJ2-3 TRBV6-2/TRBV6-3 CASSYTQRRPDTQYF
TRBJ1-1 TRBV12-5 CASGQGGTEAFF
TRBJ2-3 TRBV12-3/TRBV12-4 CASSLRQGTQYF
TRBJ1-3 TRBV4-3 CASSQDRGSGNTIYF
TRBJ2-7 TRBV7-9 CASSWPGRASYEQYF
TRBJ2-7 TRBV4-1 CASGQGGHYEQYF
TRBJ1-3 TRBV28 CASRRQGASGNTIYF
TRBJ2-5 TRBV5-1 CASSGRGQGAGQETQYF
TRBJ1-2 TRBV4-1 CASSHPPSGNYGYTF
TRBJ2-6 TRBV19 CAFRRGQGLANVLTF
TRBJ2-2 TRBV6-5 CASTGGGFYTGELFF
TRBJ2-7 TRBV7-2 CASSRTSANYEQYF
TRBJ2-6 TRBV3-1/TRBV3-2 CASSQVVWGFSGANVLTF
TRBJ2-5 TRBV28 CASSIGQGWDFQETQYF
TRBJ1-2 TRBV5-8 CASSLEAGERDGYTF
TRBJ2-7 TRBV11-2 CASSFVAPGPSSYEQYF
TRBJ2-3 TRBV5-4 CASTSGTSGGLGTQYF